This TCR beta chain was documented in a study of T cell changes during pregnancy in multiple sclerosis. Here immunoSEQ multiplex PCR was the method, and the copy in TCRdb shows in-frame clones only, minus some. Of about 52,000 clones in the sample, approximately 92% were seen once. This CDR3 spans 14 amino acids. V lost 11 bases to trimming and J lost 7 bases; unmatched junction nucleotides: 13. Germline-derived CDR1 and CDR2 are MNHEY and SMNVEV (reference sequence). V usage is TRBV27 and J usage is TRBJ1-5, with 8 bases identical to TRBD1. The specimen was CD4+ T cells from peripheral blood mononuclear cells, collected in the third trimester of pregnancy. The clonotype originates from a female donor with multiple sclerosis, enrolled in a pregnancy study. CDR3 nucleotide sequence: TGTGCCTCCAGTGGCGACAGGGGATACCAGCCCCAGCATTTT. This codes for CASSGDRGYQPQHF.